This T cell receptor (beta chain) appears in the sequencing data of a study of cytomegalovirus exposure and HLA in healthy donors. The PCR employed 60 Vbeta primers together with 13 Jbeta primers. The method was immunoSEQ multiplex PCR; TCRdb's version includes in-frame clones alone and lacks a portion of them. The sample has around 120,000 clones, roughly 65% seen once. CDR3 length: 11 amino acids. The germline V and J ends were trimmed by 4 bases and 7 bases, with 8 bases remaining between them. CDR1 and CDR2 from the germline V gene are SGHVS and FQNEAQ. The specimen was PBMCs. The genes are TRBV7-8 and TRBJ2-7; D ambiguous. This clonotype was sampled from a man in his forties or fifties in good health and CMV-seropositive. CDR3 residues: CASSSHEEQYF. The DNA of the CDR3 is TGTGCCAGCAGCTCCCACGAGGAGCAGTACTTC.